Each of the 3 T cell receptor beta chains below was sequenced from the same sample in a study of control samples from healthy donors and cancer patients. Some clones are missing from TCRdb's copy, which holds only in-frame ones; the method was immunoSEQ multiplex PCR. The sample has 8,500 to 11,000 clones; roughly 88% are singletons. The sample was PBMCs. Receptors were obtained from a man in his sixties with colorectal cancer.

The chain uses TRBV7-9 and TRBJ2-2; D gene unclear. The CDR3 spans 13 residues. CDR1 is SEHNR and CDR2 is FQNEAQ in the germline V gene (reference sequence). The V end lost 6 bases, the J end lost 6 bases, and 11 bases lay between the germline ends. CDR3 sequence: CASSPQFAGELFF. Written as DNA, the CDR3 is TGTGCCAGCAGTCCCCAGTTCGCCGGGGAGCTGTTTTTT.

The rearrangement joins TRBV28 to TRBJ1-2; 7 nucleotides agree with TRBD1. V was pared by 3 bases and J by 5 bases, with 9 bases of the junction left unmatched. The CDR3 spans 15 residues. CDR1 is MDHEN and CDR2 is SYDVKM in the germline V gene. CDR3 DNA sequence: TGTGCCAGCAGTTTTAGGGTCAGGGGGGAGTATGGCTACACCTTC. Translation: CASSFRVRGEYGYTF.

The gene calls are TRBV5-8 and TRBJ1-4, with D possibly matching TRBD1 (6 bases). Per germline, CDR1 SGHTS and CDR2 YDEGEE. The V and J ends lost 5 bases and 9 bases respectively, with 23 bases between them. This CDR3 has 16 amino acids. This CDR3 is CASRPPYAQGKKKLFF. CDR3 DNA sequence: TGTGCCAGCAGACCCCCGTATGCACAGGGTAAAAAAAAACTGTTTTTT. Using reference TRBV5-8 and TRBJ1-4 for the parts outside the CDR3, the full variable domain is EAGVTQSPTHLIKTRGQQATLRCSPISGHTSVYWYQQALGLGLQFLLWYDEGEERNRGNFPPRFSGRQFPNYSSELNVNALELEDSALYLCASRPPYAQGKKKLFFGSGTQLSVL.